This TCR beta chain was recovered during a study of graft-versus-host responses after intestinal transplantation. Study in general: Recipients uniformly received anti-thymocyte globulin induction, followed by tacrolimus and steroids for around 3 years.

For this clone: Its antigen is still unknown.

Profiling relied on immunoSEQ multiplex PCR, and the TCRdb table lists in-frame clones only, not all of them. The sample has about 110,000 clones, 80% to 95% seen once; the top ten hold roughly 0.5%. V lost 0 bases, J lost 1 base, and 7 bases stayed unmatched. The CDR3 runs 17 residues. The TCR sequence derives from a human donor who received an intestinal transplant. The material sequenced was unstimulated CD8+ T cells sorted from spleen or lymph node cells, taken before intestinal transplant. The V call is TRBV23-1, the J call TRBJ2-7; 9 nucleotides match TRBD2. TRBV23-1 falls under the ORF class, with uncertain function. The CDR3 bases are TGCGCCAGCAGTCAATCGCCGCGGGAGGGTACGTCCTACGAGCAGTACTTC. This codes for CASSQSPREGTSYEQYF.